This passage covers 28 T cell receptor beta chains from one sample sequenced in a study of early T cells in non-severe SARS-CoV-2 infection. TCRdb processed the 5' RACE reads anew with MiXCR; each CDR3 protein has one entry. The profile shows about 80,000 distinct CDR3 sequences, more than 13% of them singletons. Material for sequencing was whole blood. Receptors were obtained from an adult who was a healthcare worker with PCR-confirmed SARS-CoV-2 infection or an uninfected control (not recorded which).

The CDR3 sequence is CASRGELQGYTF. The CDR3 region has the DNA TGTGCCAGCAGGGGGGAGCTTCAAGGCTACACCTTC. The gene calls are TRBV2 and TRBJ1-2, with D perhaps TRBD1 (5 bases). V lost 6 bases and J 8 bases, leaving 13 bases between the germline ends. The CDR3 is 12 residues long. Germline V gene lookup returns CDR1 SNHLY and CDR2 FYNNEI. Variable domain in full (rest from reference TRBV2 and TRBJ1-2): EPEVTQTPSHQVTQMGQEVILRCVPISNHLYFYWYRQILGQKVEFLVSFYNNEISEKSEIFDDQFSVERPDGSNFTLKIRSTKLEDSAMYFCASRGELQGYTFGSGTRLTVV.

This clonotype has at least ten counts. V and J are TRBV20-1 and TRBJ1-1, with D hard to call. The germline CDR1 and CDR2 sequences are DFQATT and SNEGSKA (reference sequence). This CDR3 region has 15 residues. With 0 bases removed from V and 1 base from J, the gap between germline ends came to 12 bases. CDR3 DNA: TGCAGTGCTAGAGATCCCCGCACAGAGAACACTGAAGCTTTCTTT. Translation: CSARDPRTENTEAFF.

This clonotype was seen more than once but under ten times. V gene TRBV3-1 combines with J gene TRBJ2-7; no definite D call. Per the germline V gene, CDR1 is LGHDT and CDR2 is YNNKEL (reference sequence). The CDR3 runs to 12 residues. V dropped 4 bases and J dropped 3 bases, with 7 bases sitting between them. CDR3 region: CASSPSLYEQYF. Written as DNA, the CDR3 is TGTGCCAGCAGCCCCAGCCTCTACGAGCAGTACTTC.

At least ten counts were recorded for this clonotype. The chain employs TRBV5-5 and TRBJ2-3; D is perhaps TRBD2 (5 bases). The germline gives CDR1 SGHKS, CDR2 YYEKEE (reference sequence). This CDR3 region has 14 residues. V gave up 0 bases and J gave up 2 bases, with 7 bases separating them. CDR3 in amino acids: CASSLGLTTDTQYF. CDR3 sequence (DNA): TGTGCCAGCAGCTTGGGACTAACCACAGATACGCAGTATTTT.

This chain joins TRBV12-3 or TRBV12-4 and TRBJ1-5, with D perhaps matching TRBD1 (6 bases). Trimming removed 7 bases at V and 5 bases at J, with 12 bases between. The CDR3 loop spans 13 amino acids. The CDR3 nucleotides are TGTGCCAGCAACCAGGGGAGGTATCAGCCCCAGCATTTT. As protein: CASNQGRYQPQHF.

Turning to this clonotype: The junction and the germline gene differ at one end; a read error may be behind it. The chain combines TRBV14 with TRBJ1-4, with D perhaps TRBD1 (5 bases). Germline lookup yields CDR1 SGHDN and CDR2 FVKESK. This CDR3 is built from 12 residues. As DNA, the CDR3 is TGTGCCAGCAGTCAAGAGGGGCGTAGACTGTTTTTT. It translates to CASSQEGRRLFF.

This clonotype was observed a handful of times. The V and J genes are TRBV29-1 and TRBJ2-2; possible D gene TRBD1, 5 bases. CDR1 and CDR2 (germline): SQVTM, ANQGSEA. There are 13 residues in the CDR3. The ends were cut back, 6 bases at V and 5 bases at J, with 13 bases in the middle. The CDR3 sequence is CSVWGRATGELFF. DNA for the CDR3: TGCAGCGTCTGGGGCAGGGCAACCGGGGAGCTGTTTTTT.

The chain combines TRBV29-1 with TRBJ2-7; 8 bases fit TRBD1. The CDR3 has 13 amino acids. Germline CDR1 reads SQVTM; CDR2 reads ANQGSEA. V trimming: 5 bases; J trimming: 7 bases; junction bases outside the gene matches: 10. The CDR3 region has the DNA TGCAGCGTTTTTAACAGGGGGAGTAGGGAGCAGTACTTC. Protein product: CSVFNRGSREQYF.

The chain couples TRBV5-1 to TRBJ2-3; no firm D call. Trimming shortened V by 0 bases and J by 0 bases, and 8 bases separated the two germline ends. The length of the CDR3 is 15 residues. CDR1 is SGHRS, CDR2 YFSETQ, per germline. Here the CDR3 DNA reads TGCGCCAGCAGCTTGGACGAACCTAGCACAGATACGCAGTATTTT. Amino acid sequence: CASSLDEPSTDTQYF.

This clonotype was detected a few times. The chain's CDR3 is CASSEGLGEQFF. In DNA, the CDR3 is TGTGCCAGCAGTGAGGGGTTGGGTGAGCAGTTCTTC. The chain carries TRBV6-2 or TRBV6-3 and TRBJ2-1; possibly TRBD1 or TRBD2 for D (5 bases each). Germline CDR1 and CDR2: MNHEY and SVGEGT. The CDR3 sequence is 12 residues long. V lost 5 bases to trimming and J lost 9 bases, with 11 bases between them.

This chain connects TRBV9 to TRBJ1-2; D is perhaps TRBD1 (6 bases). V gave up 3 bases and J gave up 3 bases, with 21 bases separating them. Germline V CDR1 and CDR2: SGDLS, YYNGEE. The CDR3 is 17 amino acids. CDR3 in amino acids: CASSDTGPLRSYYGYTF. The DNA of the CDR3 is TGTGCCAGCAGCGATACAGGGCCCTTAAGGTCGTACTATGGCTACACCTTC. The complete variable domain, with remaining parts taken from reference TRBV9 and TRBJ1-2, reads DSGVTQTPKHLITATGQRVTLRCSPRSGDLSVYWYQQSLDQGLQFLIQYYNGEERAKGNILERFSAQQFPDLHSELNLSSLELGDSALYFCASSDTGPLRSYYGYTFGSGTRLTVV.

This clonotype was seen a few times. The V gene is TRBV19, the J gene TRBJ1-1, with no clear D. The germline CDR1 and CDR2 sequences are LNHDA and SQIVND (reference sequence). The CDR3 is 15 amino acids. The ends were cut back, 5 bases at V and 2 bases at J, with 15 bases in the middle. As DNA, the CDR3 is TGTGCCAGTAGTCCTGCCTACCGTGATAACACTGAAGCTTTCTTT. Its protein is CASSPAYRDNTEAFF.

The V gene is TRBV29-1, the J gene TRBJ2-7, with TRBD1 matching over 7 bases. Germline V gene sequence: CDR1 SQVTM, CDR2 ANQGSEA. After removal of 2 bases from V and 5 bases from J, the junction contained 3 bases not matched to a gene. The CDR3 length is 12 residues. In DNA form, the CDR3 reads TGCAGCGTTGAAAGACAGGGTGACGAGCAGTACTTC. Its protein is CSVERQGDEQYF.

The chain links TRBV2 to TRBJ2-7, with D perhaps TRBD1 (6 bases). Trimming took off 6 bases at V and 0 bases at J, with 9 bases between the two ends. This CDR3 has 13 residues. Germline-derived CDR1 and CDR2 are SNHLY and FYNNEI. The CDR3 nucleotides are TGTGCCAGCAGCGACAGGAGCTCCTACGAGCAGTACTTC. Translated, it gives CASSDRSSYEQYF.

V gene TRBV10-2 combines with J gene TRBJ1-2, with a tentative D call TRBD1 (6 bases). Germline assignment: CDR1 WSHSY and CDR2 SAAADI. The V gene lost 5 bases and the J gene lost 1 base, with 11 bases spanning the gap. The CDR3 has 14 amino acids. The CDR3 nucleotides are TGCGCCAGCAGTTTACAGGGACTTAACTATGGCTACACCTTC. Translating gives CASSLQGLNYGYTF.

This clonotype was seen many times. The V and J genes are TRBV24-1 and TRBJ2-1; 8 positions agree with TRBD1. Germline V lookup: CDR1 KGHDR, CDR2 SFDVKD. The CDR3 totals 19 residues. V lost 4 bases to trimming and J lost 2 bases; unmatched junction nucleotides: 15. Here the CDR3 reads CATSENIQHTGGTYNEQFF. The CDR3 DNA reads as TGTGCCACCAGTGAGAACATACAACATACAGGGGGAACCTACAATGAGCAGTTCTTC.

V is TRBV5-5 and J is TRBJ1-2; D might be TRBD1 (5 bases). This CDR3 has 15 amino acids. Germline values: CDR1 SGHKS, CDR2 YYEKEE (reference sequence). Deletions cut 6 bases from V and 2 bases from J, with 17 bases between. Here the CDR3 reads CASNKDSGLNYGYTF. The CDR3 coding sequence is TGTGCCAGCAACAAAGACAGCGGACTAAACTATGGCTACACCTTC.

This sequence joins TRBV7-8 and TRBJ1-1; the match to TRBD1 covers 7 bases. Germline V gene lookup returns CDR1 SGHVS and CDR2 FQNEAQ. With 1 base clipped from V and 6 bases from J, the junction kept 2 bases outside the gene matches. CDR3 size: 13 residues. The CDR3 DNA reads TGTGCCAGCAGCTTAGGAGGGGGCCCTGAAGCTTTCTTT. Translated: CASSLGGGPEAFF.

The V gene is TRBV5-1, the J gene TRBJ2-7; D perhaps matches TRBD2 (5 bases). The CDR3 loop spans 14 amino acids. Deletions cut 2 bases from V and 5 bases from J, with 14 bases between. Germline CDR1 SGHRS, CDR2 YFSETQ. The CDR3 reads CASSFDAGGDEQYF. The CDR3 region has the DNA TGCGCCAGCAGCTTCGACGCCGGAGGCGACGAGCAGTACTTC.

The V gene is TRBV2, the J gene TRBJ2-2; 8 bases agree with TRBD1. This CDR3 contains 13 residues. J lost 1 base, V lost 10 bases, and 2 bases had no gene match. The germline V gene encodes CDR1 SNHLY and CDR2 FYNNEI. Here the CDR3 reads CATDRGNTGELFF. CDR3 bases: TGTGCCACTGACAGGGGGAACACCGGGGAGCTGTTTTTT.

V is TRBV27 and J is TRBJ1-1; D is unresolved. Germline lookup yields CDR1 MNHEY and CDR2 SMNVEV (reference sequence). CDR3 length: 14 residues. Between the trimmed V and J ends, which lost 5 bases and 3 bases, there was a span of 13 bases. The CDR3 is CASSNLNLDTEAFF. The CDR3 DNA reads TGTGCCAGCAGTAACCTAAACCTCGACACTGAAGCTTTCTTT.

The table lists this clonotype with a few counts. The rearrangement joins TRBV3-1 to TRBJ2-1; 9 bases line up with TRBD2. V lost 7 bases, J lost 3 bases, and 4 bases stayed unmatched. This CDR3 is built from 14 residues. Germline CDR1 reads LGHDT; CDR2 reads YNNKEL (reference sequence). In nucleotides, the CDR3 is TGTGCCAGCAATAGCGGGGGCATCTACAATGAGCAGTTCTTC. Translation: CASNSGGIYNEQFF.

The chain combines TRBV2 with TRBJ2-7; TRBD1 is a possible D gene (6 bases). The CDR3 spans 11 residues. V lost 11 bases and J 4 bases, leaving 12 bases between the germline ends. Per the germline V gene, CDR1 is SNHLY and CDR2 is FYNNEI. The CDR3 loop reads CASQGLYEQYF. The CDR3 bases are TGTGCCTCCCAGGGGCTTTACGAGCAGTACTTC.

The genes are TRBV2 and TRBJ1-2; D gene unclear. CDR1 is SNHLY, CDR2 FYNNEI, per germline. The length of the CDR3 is 14 residues. Trimming pared 8 bases from V and 0 bases from J, leaving 13 bases between. The CDR3 region is CASWAGPANYGYTF. The CDR3 DNA sequence: TGTGCCAGCTGGGCTGGGCCAGCTAACTATGGCTACACCTTC.

J is TRBJ2-3 and V is TRBV7-9; TRBD1 matches at 7 bases. The germline gives CDR1 SEHNR, CDR2 FQNEAQ (reference sequence). V lost 2 bases to trimming and J lost 6 bases; unmatched junction nucleotides: 11. This CDR3 is 16 amino acids long. The CDR3 DNA sequence: TGTGCCAGCAGCTTATGGTCCATACCACAGGGGGATACGCAGTATTTT. Protein product: CASSLWSIPQGDTQYF.

The V gene is TRBV20-1, the J gene TRBJ1-2; 8 nucleotides align to TRBD1. In germline, CDR1 is DFQATT, CDR2 SNEGSKA (reference sequence). The CDR3 has 15 residues. With 3 bases clipped from V and 4 bases from J, the junction kept 10 bases outside the gene matches. This chain's CDR3 is CSARAQGATGYGYTF. CDR3 coding DNA: TGCAGTGCTAGGGCCCAGGGGGCTACGGGCTATGGCTACACCTTC.

The V call is TRBV18, the J call TRBJ1-2; unclear D gene. The CDR3 sequence is 15 residues long. The V gene lost 3 bases and the J gene lost 4 bases, with 15 bases spanning the gap. Per germline, CDR1 KGHSH and CDR2 LQKENI. DNA for the CDR3: TGTGCCAGCTCACCCGAATCGCAGGTCACCTATGGCTACACCTTC. Translating it yields CASSPESQVTYGYTF.

The rearrangement links TRBV12-3 or TRBV12-4 to TRBJ2-5, with 7 bases fitting TRBD1. This CDR3 comprises 15 residues. V lost 5 bases, J lost 2 bases, and 8 bases stayed unmatched. The CDR3 sequence is CASSPLRDRQETQYF. Written as DNA, the CDR3 is TGTGCCAGCAGTCCCCTTAGGGACAGACAAGAGACCCAGTACTTC.